The clone carrying this T cell receptor beta chain was detected only once. The table came from immunoSEQ multiplex PCR; TCRdb's copy has only in-frame clones and leaves some out. Among approximately 280,000 clones listed, 70% to 90% were seen once. These data originate in a study of cytomegalovirus exposure and HLA in healthy donors. Trimming left V 4 bases short and J 2 bases short, with 12 bases between. The germline V gene encodes CDR1 SGHAT and CDR2 FQNNGV. CDR3 length: 14 amino acids. The specimen was PBMCs. The sequence was collected from a woman aged 18-29 years in good health and CMV-seronegative. The genes are TRBV11-2 and TRBJ2-7; no firm D call. The CDR3 sequence: CASSSVLITYEQYF. CDR3 coding DNA: TGTGCCAGCAGCTCCGTTCTTATTACCTACGAGCAGTACTTC.